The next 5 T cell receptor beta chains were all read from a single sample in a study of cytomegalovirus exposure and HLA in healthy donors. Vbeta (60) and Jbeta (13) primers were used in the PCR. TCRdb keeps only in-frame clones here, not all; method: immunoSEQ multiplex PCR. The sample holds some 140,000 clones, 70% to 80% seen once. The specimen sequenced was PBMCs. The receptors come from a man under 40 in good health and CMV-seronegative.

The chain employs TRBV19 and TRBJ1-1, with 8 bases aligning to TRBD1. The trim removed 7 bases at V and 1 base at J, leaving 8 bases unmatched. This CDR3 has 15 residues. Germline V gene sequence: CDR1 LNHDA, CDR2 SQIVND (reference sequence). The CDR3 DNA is TGTGCCAGTAATGGGCGACAGGGGTCGAACACTGAAGCTTTCTTT. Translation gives CASNGRQGSNTEAFF.

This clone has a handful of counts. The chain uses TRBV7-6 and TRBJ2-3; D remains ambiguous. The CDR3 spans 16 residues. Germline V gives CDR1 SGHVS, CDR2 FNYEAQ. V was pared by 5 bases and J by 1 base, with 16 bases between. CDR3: CASSPSFLSGTDTQYF. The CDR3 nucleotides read TGTGCCAGCAGCCCCTCATTTCTATCCGGCACAGATACGCAGTATTTT.

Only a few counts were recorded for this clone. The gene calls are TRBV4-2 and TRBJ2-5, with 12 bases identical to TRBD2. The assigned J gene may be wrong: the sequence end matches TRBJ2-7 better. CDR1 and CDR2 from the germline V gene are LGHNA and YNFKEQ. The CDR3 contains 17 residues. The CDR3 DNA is TGTGCCAGCAGCCAAAACCCCACTAGCGGGGGGACCTACGAGCAGTACTTC. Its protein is CASSQNPTSGGTYEQYF.

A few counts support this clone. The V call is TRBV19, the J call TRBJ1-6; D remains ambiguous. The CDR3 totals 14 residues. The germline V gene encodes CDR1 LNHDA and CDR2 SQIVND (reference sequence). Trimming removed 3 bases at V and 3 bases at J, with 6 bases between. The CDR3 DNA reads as TGTGCCAGTAGTATGAACAGCTATAATTCACCCCTCCACTTT. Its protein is CASSMNSYNSPLHF.

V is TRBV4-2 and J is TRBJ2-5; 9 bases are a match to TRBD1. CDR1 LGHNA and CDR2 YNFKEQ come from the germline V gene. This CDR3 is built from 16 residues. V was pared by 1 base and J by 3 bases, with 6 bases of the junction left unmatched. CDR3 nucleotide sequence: TGTGCCAGCAGCCAAGGGTCGGGACAGGGAAAAGAGACCCAGTACTTC. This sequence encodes CASSQGSGQGKETQYF.